This T cell receptor (beta chain) was captured by sequencing in a study of blood T cells in healthy people across ages. PCR was performed a second time for roughly 7 to 11 cycles using a sample-barcoded 5' primer and a J-beta primer mix. TCRdb fed the 5' RACE reads into MiXCR, producing one record per CDR3 protein. This sample has around 1.1 million distinct CDR3 sequences, with 30% to 40% found just once. The sequencing sample was made of blood. The source of this sequence is a man aged 18-30 years in good health.

The CDR3 loop is CSAADRGNYGYTF. Written as DNA, the CDR3 is TGCAGCGCCGCGGACAGGGGAAATTATGGCTACACCTTC. The chain is built from TRBV29-1 and TRBJ1-2, with 9 bases matching TRBD1. Trimming took 7 bases from V and 5 from J; bases not matched to a gene: 8. The germline V gene encodes CDR1 SQVTM and CDR2 ANQGSEA. This CDR3 region has 13 residues.